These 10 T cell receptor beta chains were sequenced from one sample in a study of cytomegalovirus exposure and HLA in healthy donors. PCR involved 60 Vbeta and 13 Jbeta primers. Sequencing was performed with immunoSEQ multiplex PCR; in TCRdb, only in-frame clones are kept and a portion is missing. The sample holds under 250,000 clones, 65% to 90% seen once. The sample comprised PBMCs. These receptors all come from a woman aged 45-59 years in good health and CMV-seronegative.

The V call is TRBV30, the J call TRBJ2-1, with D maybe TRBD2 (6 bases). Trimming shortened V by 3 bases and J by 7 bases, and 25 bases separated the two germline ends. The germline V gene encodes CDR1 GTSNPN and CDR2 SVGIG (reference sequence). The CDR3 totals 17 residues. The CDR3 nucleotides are TGTGCCTGGAGGAGAGGGGACTTGCTTTCCTTCGATAATGAGCAGTTCTTC. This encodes CAWRRGDLLSFDNEQFF.

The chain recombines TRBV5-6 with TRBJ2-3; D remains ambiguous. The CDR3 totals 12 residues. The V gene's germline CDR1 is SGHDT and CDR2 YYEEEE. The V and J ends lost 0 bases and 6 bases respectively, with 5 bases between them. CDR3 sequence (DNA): TGTGCCAGCAGCTTGGGGGCCGATACGCAGTATTTT. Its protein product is CASSLGADTQYF.

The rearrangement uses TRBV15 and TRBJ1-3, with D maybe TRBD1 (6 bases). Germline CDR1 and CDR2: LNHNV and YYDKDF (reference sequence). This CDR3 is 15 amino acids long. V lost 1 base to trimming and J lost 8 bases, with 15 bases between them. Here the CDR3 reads CATSRAGTMVDTIYF. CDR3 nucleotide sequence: TGTGCCACCAGCAGAGCCGGGACAATGGTTGACACCATATATTTT.

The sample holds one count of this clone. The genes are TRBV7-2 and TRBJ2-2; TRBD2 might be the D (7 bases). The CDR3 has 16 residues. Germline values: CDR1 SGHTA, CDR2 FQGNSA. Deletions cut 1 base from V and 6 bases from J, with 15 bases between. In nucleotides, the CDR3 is TGTGCCAGCAGCTTAGTGGGAGGGGGGAGCGCCGGGGAGCTGTTTTTT. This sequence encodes CASSLVGGGSAGELFF.

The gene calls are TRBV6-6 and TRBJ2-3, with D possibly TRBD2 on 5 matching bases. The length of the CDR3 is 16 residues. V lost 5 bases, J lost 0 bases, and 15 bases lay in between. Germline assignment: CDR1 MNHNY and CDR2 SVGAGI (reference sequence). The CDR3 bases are TGTGCCAGCAGTACCCCACAGCGGACTAGCACAGATACGCAGTATTTT. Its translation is CASSTPQRTSTDTQYF.

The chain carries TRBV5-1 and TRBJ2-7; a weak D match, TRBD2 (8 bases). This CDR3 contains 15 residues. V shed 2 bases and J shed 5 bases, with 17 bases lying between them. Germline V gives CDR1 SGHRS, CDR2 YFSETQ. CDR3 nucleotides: TGCGCCAGCAGCTTCCGTAATAGCGGGACAGACGAGCAGTACTTC. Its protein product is CASSFRNSGTDEQYF.

The CDR3 is CASSLRGTSNEKLFF. CDR3 coding DNA: TGTGCCAGCAGCTTAAGGGGGACCTCTAATGAAAAACTGTTTTTT. V usage is TRBV7-9 and J usage is TRBJ1-4; D is possibly TRBD1 (6 bases). V gave up 2 bases and J gave up 3 bases, with 10 bases separating them. In germline, CDR1 is SEHNR, CDR2 FQNEAQ (reference sequence). The CDR3 covers 15 residues. The whole variable domain, remainder taken from reference TRBV7-9 and TRBJ1-4, is DTGVSQNPRHKITKRGQNVTFRCDPISEHNRLYWYRQTLGQGPEFLTYFQNEAQLEKSRLLSDRFSAERPKGSFSTLEIQRTEQGDSAMYLCASSLRGTSNEKLFFGSGTQLSVL.

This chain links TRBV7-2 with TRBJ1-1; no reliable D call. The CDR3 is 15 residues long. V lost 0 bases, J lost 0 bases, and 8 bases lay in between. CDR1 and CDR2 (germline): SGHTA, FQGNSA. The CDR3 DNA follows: TGTGCCAGCAGCTTAGCCCTGGGCGTGAACACTGAAGCTTTCTTT. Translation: CASSLALGVNTEAFF.

CDR3 DNA sequence: TGTGCCAGCAGCGGGACTTTCACAGATACGCAGTATTTT. Its translation is CASSGTFTDTQYF. V is TRBV11-3 and J is TRBJ2-3; D is possibly TRBD2 (6 bases). The CDR3 extends over 13 amino acids. V was pared by 5 bases and J by 2 bases, with 8 bases between. From germline, CDR1 is SGHNT and CDR2 YENEEA.

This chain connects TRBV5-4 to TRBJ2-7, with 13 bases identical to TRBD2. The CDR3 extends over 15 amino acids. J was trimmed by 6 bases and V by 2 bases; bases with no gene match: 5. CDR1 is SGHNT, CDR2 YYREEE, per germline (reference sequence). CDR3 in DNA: TGTGCCAGCAGCTTAGGACTAGCGGGAGTCTCCGAGCAGTACTTC. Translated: CASSLGLAGVSEQYF.